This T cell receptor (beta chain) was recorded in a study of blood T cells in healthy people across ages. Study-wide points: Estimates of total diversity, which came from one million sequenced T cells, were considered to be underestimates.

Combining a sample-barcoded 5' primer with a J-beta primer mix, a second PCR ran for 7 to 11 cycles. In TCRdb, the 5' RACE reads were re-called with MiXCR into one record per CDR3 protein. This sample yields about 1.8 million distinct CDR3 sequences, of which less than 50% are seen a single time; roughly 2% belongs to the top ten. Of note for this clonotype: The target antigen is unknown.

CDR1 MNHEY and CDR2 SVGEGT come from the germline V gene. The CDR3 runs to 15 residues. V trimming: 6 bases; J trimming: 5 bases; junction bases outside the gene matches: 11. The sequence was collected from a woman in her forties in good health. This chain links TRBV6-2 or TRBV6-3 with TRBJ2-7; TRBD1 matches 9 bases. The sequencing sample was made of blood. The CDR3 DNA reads TGTGCCAGCAGATTCTCCGGGACAGGGTTTCACGAGCAGTACTTC. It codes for CASRFSGTGFHEQYF.